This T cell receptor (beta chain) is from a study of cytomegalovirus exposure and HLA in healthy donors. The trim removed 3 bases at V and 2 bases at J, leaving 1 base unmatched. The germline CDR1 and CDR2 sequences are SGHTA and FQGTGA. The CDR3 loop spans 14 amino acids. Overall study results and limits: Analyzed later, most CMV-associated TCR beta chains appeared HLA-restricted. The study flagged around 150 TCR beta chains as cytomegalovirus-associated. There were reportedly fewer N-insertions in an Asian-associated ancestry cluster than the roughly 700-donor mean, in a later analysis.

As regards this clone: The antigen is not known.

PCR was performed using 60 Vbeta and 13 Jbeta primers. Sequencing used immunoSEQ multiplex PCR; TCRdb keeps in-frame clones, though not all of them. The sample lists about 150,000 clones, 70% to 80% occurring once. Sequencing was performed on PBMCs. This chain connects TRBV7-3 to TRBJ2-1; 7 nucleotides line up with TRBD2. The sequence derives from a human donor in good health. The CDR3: CASSFGTTYNEQFF. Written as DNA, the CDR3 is TGTGCCAGCAGCTTTGGGACTACCTACAATGAGCAGTTCTTC.